Described below is a single T cell receptor (beta chain) sequence and its context. The V end lost 3 bases, the J end lost 5 bases, and 14 bases lay between the germline ends. The CDR3 has 14 amino acids. TCRdb keeps only in-frame clones here, not all; method: immunoSEQ multiplex PCR. The sample carries about 61,000 clones, around 91% recorded once. These data are taken from a study of OX40 agonist ivuxolimab in advanced cancers. Study-wide context: Dose-escalation patients' cancers were hepatocellular carcinoma, melanoma, renal cell or head and neck cancer.

Sequencing was performed on CD4+ or CD8+ T cells sorted from blood, taken in a trial of the OX40 agonist ivuxolimab. The source of this sequence is an adult with an advanced solid tumor such as melanoma, head and neck, liver or kidney cancer. V gene TRBV23-1 combines with J gene TRBJ2-7; possible D gene TRBD1, 6 bases. TRBV23-1 is given ORF status, its function remaining uncertain. The chain's CDR3 is CASSHKPGHHEQYF. In nucleotides, the CDR3 is TGCGCCAGCAGTCATAAGCCGGGACACCACGAGCAGTACTTC.